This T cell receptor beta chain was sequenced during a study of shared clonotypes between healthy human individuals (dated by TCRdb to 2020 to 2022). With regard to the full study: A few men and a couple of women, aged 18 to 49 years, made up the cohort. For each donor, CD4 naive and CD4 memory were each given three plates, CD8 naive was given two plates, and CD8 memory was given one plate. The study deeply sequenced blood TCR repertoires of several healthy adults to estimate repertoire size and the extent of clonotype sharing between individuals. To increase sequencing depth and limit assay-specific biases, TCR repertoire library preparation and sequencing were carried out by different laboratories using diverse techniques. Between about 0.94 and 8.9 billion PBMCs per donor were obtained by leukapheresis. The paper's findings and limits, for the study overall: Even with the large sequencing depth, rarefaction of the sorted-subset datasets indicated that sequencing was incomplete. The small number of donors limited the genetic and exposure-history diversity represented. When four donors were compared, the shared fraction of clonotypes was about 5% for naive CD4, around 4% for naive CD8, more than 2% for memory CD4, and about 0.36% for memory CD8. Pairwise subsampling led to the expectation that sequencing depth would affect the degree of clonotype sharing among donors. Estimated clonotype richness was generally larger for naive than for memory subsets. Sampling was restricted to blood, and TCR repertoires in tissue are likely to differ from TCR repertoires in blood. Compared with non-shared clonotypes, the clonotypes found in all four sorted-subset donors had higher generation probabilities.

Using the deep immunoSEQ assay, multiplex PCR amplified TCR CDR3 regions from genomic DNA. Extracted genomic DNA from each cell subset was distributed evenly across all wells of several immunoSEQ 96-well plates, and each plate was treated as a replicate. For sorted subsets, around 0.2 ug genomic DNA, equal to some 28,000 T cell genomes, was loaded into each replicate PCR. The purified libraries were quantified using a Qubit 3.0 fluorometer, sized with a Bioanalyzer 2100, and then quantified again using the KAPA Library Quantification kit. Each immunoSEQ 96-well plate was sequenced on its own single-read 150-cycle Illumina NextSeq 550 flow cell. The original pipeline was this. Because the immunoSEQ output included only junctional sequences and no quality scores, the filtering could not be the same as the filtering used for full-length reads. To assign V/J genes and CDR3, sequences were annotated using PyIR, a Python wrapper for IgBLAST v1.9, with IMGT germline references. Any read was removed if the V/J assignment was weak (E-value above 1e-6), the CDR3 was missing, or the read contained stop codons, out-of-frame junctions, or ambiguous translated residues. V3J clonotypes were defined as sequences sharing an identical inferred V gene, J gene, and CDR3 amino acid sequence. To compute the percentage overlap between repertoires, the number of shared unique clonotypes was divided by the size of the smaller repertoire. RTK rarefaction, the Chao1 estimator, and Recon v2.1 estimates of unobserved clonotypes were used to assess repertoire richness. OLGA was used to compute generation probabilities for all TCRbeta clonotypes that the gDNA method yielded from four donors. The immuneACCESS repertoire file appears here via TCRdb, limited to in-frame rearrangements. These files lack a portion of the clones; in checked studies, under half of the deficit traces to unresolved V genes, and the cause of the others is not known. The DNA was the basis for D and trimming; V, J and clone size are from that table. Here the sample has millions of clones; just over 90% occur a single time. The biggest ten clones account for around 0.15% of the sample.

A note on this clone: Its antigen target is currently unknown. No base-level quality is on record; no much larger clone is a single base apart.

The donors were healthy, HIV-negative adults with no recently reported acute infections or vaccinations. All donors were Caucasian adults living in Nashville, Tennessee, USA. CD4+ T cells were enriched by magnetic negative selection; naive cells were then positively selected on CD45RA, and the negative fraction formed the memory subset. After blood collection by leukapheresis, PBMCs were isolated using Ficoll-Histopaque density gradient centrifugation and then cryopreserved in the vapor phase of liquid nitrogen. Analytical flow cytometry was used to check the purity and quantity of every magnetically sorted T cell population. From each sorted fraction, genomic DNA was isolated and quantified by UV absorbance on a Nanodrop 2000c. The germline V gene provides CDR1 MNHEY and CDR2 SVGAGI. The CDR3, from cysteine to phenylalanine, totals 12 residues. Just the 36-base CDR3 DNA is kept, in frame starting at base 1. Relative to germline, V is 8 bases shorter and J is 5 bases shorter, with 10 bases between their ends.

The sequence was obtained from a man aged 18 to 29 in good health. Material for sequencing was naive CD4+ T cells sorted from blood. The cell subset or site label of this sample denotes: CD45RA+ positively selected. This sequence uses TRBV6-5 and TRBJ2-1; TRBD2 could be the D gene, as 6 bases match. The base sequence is TGTGCCAGCCGGACGGGAGACAATGAGCAGTTCTTC. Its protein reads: CASRTGDNEQFF.